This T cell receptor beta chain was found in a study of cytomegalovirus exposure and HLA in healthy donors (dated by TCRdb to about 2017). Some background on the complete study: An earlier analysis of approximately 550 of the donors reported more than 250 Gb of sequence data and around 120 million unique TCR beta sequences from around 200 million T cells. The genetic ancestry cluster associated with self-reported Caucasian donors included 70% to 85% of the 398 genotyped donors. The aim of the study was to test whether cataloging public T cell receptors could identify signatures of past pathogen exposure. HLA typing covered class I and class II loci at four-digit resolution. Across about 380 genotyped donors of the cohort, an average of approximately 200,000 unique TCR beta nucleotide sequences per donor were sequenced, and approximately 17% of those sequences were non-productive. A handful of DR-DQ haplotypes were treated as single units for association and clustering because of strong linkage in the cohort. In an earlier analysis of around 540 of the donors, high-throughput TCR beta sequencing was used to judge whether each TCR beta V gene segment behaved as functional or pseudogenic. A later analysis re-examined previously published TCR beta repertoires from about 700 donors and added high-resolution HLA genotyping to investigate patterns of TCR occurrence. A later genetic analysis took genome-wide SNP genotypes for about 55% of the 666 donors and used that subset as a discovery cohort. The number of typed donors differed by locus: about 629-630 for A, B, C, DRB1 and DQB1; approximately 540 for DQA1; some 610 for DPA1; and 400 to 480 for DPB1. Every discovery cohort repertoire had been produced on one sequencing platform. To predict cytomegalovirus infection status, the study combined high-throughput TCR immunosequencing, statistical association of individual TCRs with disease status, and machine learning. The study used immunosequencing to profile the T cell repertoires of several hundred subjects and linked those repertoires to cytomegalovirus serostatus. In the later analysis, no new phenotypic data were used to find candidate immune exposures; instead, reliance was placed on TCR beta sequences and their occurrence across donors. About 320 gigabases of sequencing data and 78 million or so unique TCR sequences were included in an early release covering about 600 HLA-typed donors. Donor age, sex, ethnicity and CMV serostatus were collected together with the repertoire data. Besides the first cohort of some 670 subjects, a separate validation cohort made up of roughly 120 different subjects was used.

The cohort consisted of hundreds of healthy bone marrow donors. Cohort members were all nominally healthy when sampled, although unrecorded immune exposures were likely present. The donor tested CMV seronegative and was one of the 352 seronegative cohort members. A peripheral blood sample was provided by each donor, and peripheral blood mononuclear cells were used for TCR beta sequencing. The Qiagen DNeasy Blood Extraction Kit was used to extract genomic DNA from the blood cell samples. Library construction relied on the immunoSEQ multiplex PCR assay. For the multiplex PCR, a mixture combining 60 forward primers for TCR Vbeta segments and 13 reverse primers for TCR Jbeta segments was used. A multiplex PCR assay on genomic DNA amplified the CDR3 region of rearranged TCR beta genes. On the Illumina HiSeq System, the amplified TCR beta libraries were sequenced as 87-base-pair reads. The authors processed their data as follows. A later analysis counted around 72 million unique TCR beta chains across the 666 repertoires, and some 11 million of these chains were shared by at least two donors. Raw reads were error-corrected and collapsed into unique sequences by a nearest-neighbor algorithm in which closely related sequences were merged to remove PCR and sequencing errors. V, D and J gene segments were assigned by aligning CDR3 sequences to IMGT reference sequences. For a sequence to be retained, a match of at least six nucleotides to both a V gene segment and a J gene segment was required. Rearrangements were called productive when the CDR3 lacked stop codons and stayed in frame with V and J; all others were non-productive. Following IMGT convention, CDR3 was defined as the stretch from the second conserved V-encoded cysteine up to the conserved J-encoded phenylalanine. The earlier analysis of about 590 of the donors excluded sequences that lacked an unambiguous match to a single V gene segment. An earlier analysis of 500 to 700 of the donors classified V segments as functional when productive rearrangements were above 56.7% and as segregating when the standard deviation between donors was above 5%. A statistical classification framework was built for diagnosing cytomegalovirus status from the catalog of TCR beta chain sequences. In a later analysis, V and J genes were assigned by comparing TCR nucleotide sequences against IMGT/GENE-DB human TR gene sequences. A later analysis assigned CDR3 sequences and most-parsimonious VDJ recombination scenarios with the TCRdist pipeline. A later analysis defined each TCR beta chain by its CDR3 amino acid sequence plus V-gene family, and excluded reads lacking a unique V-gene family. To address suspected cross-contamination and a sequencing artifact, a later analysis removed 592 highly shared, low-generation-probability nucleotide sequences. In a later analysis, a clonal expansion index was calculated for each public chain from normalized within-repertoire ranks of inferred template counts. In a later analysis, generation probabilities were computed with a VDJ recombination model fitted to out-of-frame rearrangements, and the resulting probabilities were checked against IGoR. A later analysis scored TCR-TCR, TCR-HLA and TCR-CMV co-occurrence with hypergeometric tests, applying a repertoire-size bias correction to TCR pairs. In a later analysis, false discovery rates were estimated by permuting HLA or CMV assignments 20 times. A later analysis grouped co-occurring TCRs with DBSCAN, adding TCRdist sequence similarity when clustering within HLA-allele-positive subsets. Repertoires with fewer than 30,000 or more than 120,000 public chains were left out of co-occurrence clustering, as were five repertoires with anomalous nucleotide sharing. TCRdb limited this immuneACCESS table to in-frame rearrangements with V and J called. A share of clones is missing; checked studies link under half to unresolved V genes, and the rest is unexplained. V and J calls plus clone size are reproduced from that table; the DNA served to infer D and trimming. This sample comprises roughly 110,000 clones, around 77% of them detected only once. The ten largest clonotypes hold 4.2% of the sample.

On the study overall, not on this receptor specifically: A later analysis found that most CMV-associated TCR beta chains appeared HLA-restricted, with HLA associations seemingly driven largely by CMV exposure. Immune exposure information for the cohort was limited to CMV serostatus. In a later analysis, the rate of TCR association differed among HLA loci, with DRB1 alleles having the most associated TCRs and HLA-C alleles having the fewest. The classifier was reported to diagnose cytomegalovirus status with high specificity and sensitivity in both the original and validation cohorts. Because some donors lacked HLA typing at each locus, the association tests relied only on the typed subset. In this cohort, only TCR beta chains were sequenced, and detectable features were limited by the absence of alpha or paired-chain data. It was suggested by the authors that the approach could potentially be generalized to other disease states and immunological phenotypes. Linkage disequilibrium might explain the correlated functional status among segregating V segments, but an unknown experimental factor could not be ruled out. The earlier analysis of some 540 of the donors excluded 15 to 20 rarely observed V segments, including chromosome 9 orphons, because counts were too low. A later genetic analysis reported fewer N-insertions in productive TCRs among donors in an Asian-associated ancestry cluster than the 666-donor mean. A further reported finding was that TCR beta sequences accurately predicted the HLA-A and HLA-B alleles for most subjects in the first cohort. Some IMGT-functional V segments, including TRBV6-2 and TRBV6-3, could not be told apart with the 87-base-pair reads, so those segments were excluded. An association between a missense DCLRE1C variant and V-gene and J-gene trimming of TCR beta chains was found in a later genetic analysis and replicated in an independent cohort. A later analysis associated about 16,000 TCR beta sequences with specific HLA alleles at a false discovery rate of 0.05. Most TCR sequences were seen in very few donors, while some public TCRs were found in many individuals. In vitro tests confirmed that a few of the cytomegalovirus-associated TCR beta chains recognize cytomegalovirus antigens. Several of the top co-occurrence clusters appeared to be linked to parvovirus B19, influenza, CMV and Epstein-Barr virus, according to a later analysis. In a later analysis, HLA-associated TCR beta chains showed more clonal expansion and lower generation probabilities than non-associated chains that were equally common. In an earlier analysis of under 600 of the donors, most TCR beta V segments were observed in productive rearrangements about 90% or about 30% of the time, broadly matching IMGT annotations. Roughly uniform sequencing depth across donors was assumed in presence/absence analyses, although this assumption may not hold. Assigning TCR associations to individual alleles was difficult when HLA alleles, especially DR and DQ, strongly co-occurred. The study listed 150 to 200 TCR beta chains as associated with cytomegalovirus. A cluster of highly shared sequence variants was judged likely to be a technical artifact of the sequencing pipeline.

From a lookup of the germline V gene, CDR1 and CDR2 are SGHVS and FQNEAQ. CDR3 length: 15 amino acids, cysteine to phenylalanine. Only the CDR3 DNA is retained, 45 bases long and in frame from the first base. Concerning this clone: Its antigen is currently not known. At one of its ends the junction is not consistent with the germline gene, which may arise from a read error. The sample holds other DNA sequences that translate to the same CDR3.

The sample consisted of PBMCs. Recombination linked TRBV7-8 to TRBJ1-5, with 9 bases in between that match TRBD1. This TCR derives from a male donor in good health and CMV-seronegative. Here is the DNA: TGTGCCAGCAGCCTAGGGGACAGGGTTGGTCAGCCCCAGCATTTC. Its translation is CASSLGDRVGQPQHF.